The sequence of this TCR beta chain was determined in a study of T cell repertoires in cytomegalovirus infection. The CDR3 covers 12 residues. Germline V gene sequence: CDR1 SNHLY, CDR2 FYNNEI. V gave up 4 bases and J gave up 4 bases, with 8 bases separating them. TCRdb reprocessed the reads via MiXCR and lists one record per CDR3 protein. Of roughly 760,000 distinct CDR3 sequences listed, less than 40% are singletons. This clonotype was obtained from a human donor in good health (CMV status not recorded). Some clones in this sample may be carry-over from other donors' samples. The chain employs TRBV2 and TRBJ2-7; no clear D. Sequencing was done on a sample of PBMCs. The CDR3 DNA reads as TGTGCCAGCAGTGTCACTACTTACGAGCAGTACTTC. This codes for CASSVTTYEQYF. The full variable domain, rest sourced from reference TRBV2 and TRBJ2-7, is EPEVTQTPSHQVTQMGQEVILRCVPISNHLYFYWYRQILGQKVEFLVSFYNNEISEKSEIFDDQFSVERPDGSNFTLKIRSTKLEDSAMYFCASSVTTYEQYFGPGTRLTVT.